The rows below give T cell receptor beta chains drawn from one sample of a study of cytomegalovirus exposure and HLA in healthy donors. This table comes from immunoSEQ multiplex PCR, and its TCRdb copy is limited to in-frame clones, with some not included. The table records approximately 170,000 clones, approximately 86% of them present only once. Material: PBMCs. The receptor source for this set is a man younger than 40 in good health and CMV-seropositive. Both conserved end residues are part of each CDR3. Fields, in order: J gene, V gene, clone size, D gene, CDR3 protein, CDR3 DNA. The D gene is left open where the match is weak. A clone size is listed for some rows: how often the clone was seen (once, few, many), or a class if it is expanded.

J gene: TRBJ2-1
V gene: TRBV7-3
clone size: -
D gene: -
CDR3 protein: CASGGGAYYNEQFF
CDR3 DNA: TGTGCCAGCGGGGGGGGCGCATATTACAATGAGCAGTTCTTC

J gene: TRBJ2-1
V gene: TRBV11-3
clone size: -
D gene: -
CDR3 protein: CASSSSDNEQFF
CDR3 DNA: TGTGCCAGCAGCTCCTCAGACAATGAGCAGTTCTTC

J gene: TRBJ1-2
V gene: TRBV5-4
clone size: -
D gene: TRBD1
CDR3 protein: CASSLGDRANYGYTF
CDR3 DNA: TGTGCCAGCAGCTTGGGGGACAGGGCGAACTATGGCTACACCTTC

J gene: TRBJ2-7
V gene: TRBV7-9
clone size: few
D gene: -
CDR3 protein: CASSLRQAPYEQYF
CDR3 DNA: TGTGCCAGCAGCTTAAGGCAGGCCCCCTACGAGCAGTACTTC

J gene: TRBJ1-6
V gene: TRBV7-2
clone size: -
D gene: TRBD1
CDR3 protein: CASSRTGSSYNSPLHF
CDR3 DNA: TGTGCCAGCAGCCGGACAGGGAGCTCCTATAATTCACCCCTCCACTTT

J gene: TRBJ1-3
V gene: TRBV9
clone size: -
D gene: -
CDR3 protein: CASGIGGFSGNTIYF
CDR3 DNA: TGTGCCAGCGGCATCGGGGGGTTCTCTGGAAACACCATATATTTT

J gene: TRBJ1-2
V gene: TRBV6-6
clone size: -
D gene: TRBD1
CDR3 protein: CASSSLGQPFNYGYTF
CDR3 DNA: TGTGCCAGCAGTAGTCTGGGACAGCCCTTCAACTATGGCTACACCTTC

J gene: TRBJ2-5
V gene: TRBV7-2
clone size: -
D gene: -
CDR3 protein: CASRYGTVQETQYF
CDR3 DNA: TGTGCCAGCAGATATGGTACGGTTCAAGAGACCCAGTACTTC

J gene: TRBJ2-3
V gene: TRBV2
clone size: -
D gene: -
CDR3 protein: CASSDPGIYTDTQYF
CDR3 DNA: TGTGCCAGCAGTGACCCGGGGATTTACACAGATACGCAGTATTTT

J gene: TRBJ1-2
V gene: TRBV30
clone size: -
D gene: -
CDR3 protein: CAWRETPLRRENYGYTF
CDR3 DNA: TGTGCCTGGAGGGAAACACCCCTGAGGAGGGAGAACTATGGCTACACCTTC

J gene: TRBJ2-5
V gene: TRBV19
clone size: -
D gene: TRBD1
CDR3 protein: CASSVQGARETQYF
CDR3 DNA: TGTGCCAGTAGCGTCCAGGGGGCGAGGGAGACCCAGTACTTC

J gene: TRBJ2-1
V gene: TRBV9
clone size: -
D gene: TRBD1
CDR3 protein: CASSASWDRWDEQFF
CDR3 DNA: TGTGCCAGCAGCGCTTCCTGGGACAGGTGGGATGAGCAGTTCTTC

J gene: TRBJ2-7
V gene: TRBV7-2
clone size: -
D gene: TRBD1
CDR3 protein: CASRRAGQAGEQYF
CDR3 DNA: TGTGCCAGCAGAAGGGCGGGACAGGCCGGCGAGCAGTACTTC

J gene: TRBJ2-7
V gene: TRBV7-2
clone size: -
D gene: -
CDR3 protein: CASSRPGSEQYF
CDR3 DNA: TGTGCCAGCAGCCGTCCAGGGTCCGAGCAGTACTTC

J gene: TRBJ1-6
V gene: TRBV19
clone size: -
D gene: -
CDR3 protein: CASSIDWQRGNSPLHF
CDR3 DNA: TGTGCCAGTAGTATAGATTGGCAAAGGGGGAATTCACCCCTCCACTTT

J gene: TRBJ2-3
V gene: TRBV5-1
clone size: -
D gene: -
CDR3 protein: CASSLDREVDTQYF
CDR3 DNA: TGCGCCAGCAGCTTGGACAGGGAAGTGGATACGCAGTATTTT

J gene: TRBJ2-7
V gene: TRBV7-2
clone size: once
D gene: -
CDR3 protein: CASSPEGRGSSYEQYF
CDR3 DNA: TGTGCCAGCAGCCCCGAGGGGCGGGGTAGCTCCTACGAGCAGTACTTC

J gene: TRBJ1-2
V gene: TRBV5-1
clone size: -
D gene: TRBD1
CDR3 protein: CASSLGLRTGTYDGYTF
CDR3 DNA: TGCGCCAGCAGCTTGGGTTTGCGGACAGGGACATATGATGGCTACACCTTC

J gene: TRBJ1-2
V gene: TRBV5-1
clone size: -
D gene: TRBD1
CDR3 protein: CASSLGSGGGYTF
CDR3 DNA: TGCGCCAGCAGCTTGGGGTCAGGGGGAGGCTACACCTTC

J gene: TRBJ2-1
V gene: TRBV6-5
clone size: once
D gene: TRBD2
CDR3 protein: CASRHSGLDYNEQFF
CDR3 DNA: TGTGCCAGCAGACATTCGGGACTAGACTACAATGAGCAGTTCTTC

J gene: TRBJ1-1
V gene: TRBV7-8
clone size: -
D gene: -
CDR3 protein: CASSLGADSTFF
CDR3 DNA: TGTGCCAGCAGCCTAGGGGCGGACAGTACTTTCTTT

J gene: TRBJ1-2
V gene: TRBV4-1
clone size: -
D gene: -
CDR3 protein: CASSQTPGGWNGYTF
CDR3 DNA: TGCGCCAGCAGCCAAACTCCCGGGGGGTGGAATGGCTACACCTTC

J gene: TRBJ2-7
V gene: TRBV5-1
clone size: once
D gene: TRBD1
CDR3 protein: CASSPGQGIHEQYF
CDR3 DNA: TGCGCCAGCAGCCCGGGACAGGGGATCCACGAGCAGTACTTC

J gene: TRBJ1-5
V gene: TRBV7-9
clone size: -
D gene: -
CDR3 protein: CASSSTESLKQPQHF
CDR3 DNA: TGTGCCAGCAGCTCGACAGAAAGTCTTAAACAGCCCCAGCATTTT

J gene: TRBJ1-2
V gene: TRBV4-2
clone size: -
D gene: -
CDR3 protein: CASSQESPTGYTF
CDR3 DNA: TGTGCCAGCAGCCAAGAGAGCCCTACTGGCTACACCTTC

J gene: TRBJ2-3
V gene: TRBV19
clone size: -
D gene: -
CDR3 protein: CASSISPGGTSTDTQYF
CDR3 DNA: TGTGCCAGTAGTATTTCTCCGGGTGGAACTAGCACAGATACGCAGTATTTT

J gene: TRBJ1-2
V gene: TRBV10-1
clone size: once
D gene: TRBD1
CDR3 protein: CATRTGPQGGYTF
CDR3 DNA: TGCGCCACCCGGACAGGACCCCAGGGGGGCTACACCTTC

J gene: TRBJ2-5
V gene: TRBV9
clone size: -
D gene: -
CDR3 protein: CASSIEGSDFQETQYF
CDR3 DNA: TGTGCCAGCAGCATAGAGGGTAGCGATTTCCAAGAGACCCAGTACTTC

J gene: TRBJ2-3
V gene: TRBV10-3
clone size: -
D gene: -
CDR3 protein: CAISEYGFSDTQYF
CDR3 DNA: TGTGCCATCAGTGAGTACGGGTTTTCAGATACGCAGTATTTT

J gene: TRBJ2-1
V gene: TRBV7-3
clone size: -
D gene: TRBD2
CDR3 protein: CASSLGTSGVNEQFF
CDR3 DNA: TGTGCCAGCAGCCTAGGGACTAGCGGGGTCAATGAGCAGTTCTTC

J gene: TRBJ1-1
V gene: TRBV19
clone size: -
D gene: -
CDR3 protein: CASSMWGGNTEAFF
CDR3 DNA: TGTGCCAGTAGTATGTGGGGAGGGAACACTGAAGCTTTCTTT

J gene: TRBJ1-5
V gene: TRBV4-1
clone size: -
D gene: -
CDR3 protein: CASSQGLLRTGITQPQHF
CDR3 DNA: TGCGCCAGCAGCCAAGGTCTTCTAAGAACAGGGATCACTCAGCCCCAGCATTTT

J gene: TRBJ1-1
V gene: TRBV5-1
clone size: -
D gene: TRBD1
CDR3 protein: CASSGRGDRESAEAFF
CDR3 DNA: TGCGCCAGCAGCGGACGGGGGGACAGGGAAAGCGCTGAAGCTTTCTTT

J gene: TRBJ2-1
V gene: TRBV7-3
clone size: -
D gene: -
CDR3 protein: CASSFQGGDNEQFF
CDR3 DNA: TGTGCCAGCAGCTTTCAGGGTGGAGACAATGAGCAGTTCTTC

J gene: TRBJ2-5
V gene: TRBV7-9
clone size: once
D gene: TRBD1
CDR3 protein: CASSLAGQQETQYF
CDR3 DNA: TGTGCCAGCAGCTTAGCGGGACAGCAAGAGACCCAGTACTTC

J gene: TRBJ1-6
V gene: TRBV9
clone size: -
D gene: -
CDR3 protein: CASSAPGQGHSPLHF
CDR3 DNA: TGTGCCAGCAGCGCACCGGGGCAGGGGCATTCACCCCTCCACTTT

J gene: TRBJ2-5
V gene: TRBV25-1
clone size: -
D gene: -
CDR3 protein: CASKAGMKTQYF
CDR3 DNA: TGTGCCAGCAAGGCAGGGATGAAGACCCAGTACTTC

J gene: TRBJ2-3
V gene: TRBV7-8
clone size: -
D gene: -
CDR3 protein: CASSLEEGKSTDTQYF
CDR3 DNA: TGTGCCAGCAGCTTAGAAGAGGGCAAGAGTACAGATACGCAGTATTTT

J gene: TRBJ1-1
V gene: TRBV5-6
clone size: -
D gene: -
CDR3 protein: CASRLRGTEAFF
CDR3 DNA: TGTGCCAGCAGATTAAGGGGGACTGAAGCTTTCTTT

J gene: TRBJ2-7
V gene: TRBV9
clone size: -
D gene: -
CDR3 protein: CASSAGSTRISYEQYF
CDR3 DNA: TGTGCCAGCAGCGCCGGGTCGACTCGAATCTCCTACGAGCAGTACTTC

J gene: TRBJ1-5
V gene: TRBV7-2
clone size: -
D gene: -
CDR3 protein: CASSSPADTSNQPQHF
CDR3 DNA: TGTGCCAGCAGCTCTCCCGCTGACACTAGCAATCAGCCCCAGCATTTT

J gene: TRBJ2-7
V gene: TRBV6-5
clone size: -
D gene: TRBD1
CDR3 protein: CASREGQGYEQYF
CDR3 DNA: TGTGCCAGCAGGGAGGGACAGGGGTACGAGCAGTACTTC

J gene: TRBJ2-1
V gene: TRBV4-3
clone size: -
D gene: -
CDR3 protein: CASSQGATGRYGYNEQFF
CDR3 DNA: TGCGCCAGCAGCCAAGGGGCGACAGGGAGGTATGGTTACAATGAGCAGTTCTTC

J gene: TRBJ2-3
V gene: TRBV7-9
clone size: -
D gene: -
CDR3 protein: CASSLGAGGTDTQYF
CDR3 DNA: TGTGCCAGCAGCTTAGGGGCTGGGGGGACAGATACGCAGTATTTT

J gene: TRBJ2-2
V gene: TRBV11-3
clone size: -
D gene: -
CDR3 protein: CASSLGANTGELFF
CDR3 DNA: TGTGCCAGCAGCTTAGGGGCCAACACCGGGGAGCTGTTTTTT

J gene: TRBJ2-7
V gene: TRBV6-6
clone size: -
D gene: -
CDR3 protein: CASSWVGGAPYEQYF
CDR3 DNA: TGTGCCAGCAGTTGGGTGGGAGGAGCACCCTACGAGCAGTACTTC

J gene: TRBJ2-7
V gene: TRBV7-8
clone size: -
D gene: -
CDR3 protein: CASSLARGSSYEQYF
CDR3 DNA: TGTGCCAGCAGCTTAGCCCGGGGGTCGTCCTACGAGCAGTACTTC

J gene: TRBJ2-2
V gene: TRBV7-7
clone size: -
D gene: -
CDR3 protein: CASSLGGPSGAGNTGELFF
CDR3 DNA: TGTGCTAGCAGCTTAGGGGGGCCCAGCGGGGCCGGAAACACCGGGGAGCTGTTTTTT

J gene: TRBJ1-5
V gene: TRBV7-8
clone size: few
D gene: -
CDR3 protein: CASSRLAGRNQPQHF
CDR3 DNA: TGTGCCAGCAGCCGCTTGGCAGGCCGCAATCAGCCCCAGCATTTT

J gene: TRBJ1-1
V gene: TRBV4-1
clone size: -
D gene: TRBD1
CDR3 protein: CASSHDRQGADTEAFF
CDR3 DNA: TGCGCCAGCAGCCATGACCGACAGGGGGCGGACACTGAAGCTTTCTTT

J gene: TRBJ1-1
V gene: TRBV2
clone size: -
D gene: TRBD1
CDR3 protein: CASRDRGTTEAFF
CDR3 DNA: TGTGCCAGCAGGGACAGGGGAACTACTGAAGCTTTCTTT

J gene: TRBJ1-5
V gene: TRBV19
clone size: once
D gene: -
CDR3 protein: CASSPDRLPNQPQHF
CDR3 DNA: TGTGCCAGTAGCCCCGACAGGCTCCCGAATCAGCCCCAGCATTTT

J gene: TRBJ1-6
V gene: TRBV19
clone size: once
D gene: -
CDR3 protein: CASSIMSSYNSPLHF
CDR3 DNA: TGTGCCAGTAGTATTATGAGCTCCTATAATTCACCCCTCCACTTT

J gene: TRBJ1-1
V gene: TRBV29-1
clone size: -
D gene: -
CDR3 protein: CSAHPFAVNTEAFF
CDR3 DNA: TGCAGCGCGCACCCTTTTGCAGTGAACACTGAAGCTTTCTTT

J gene: TRBJ2-7
V gene: TRBV11-2
clone size: -
D gene: TRBD1
CDR3 protein: CASSQGGQGGREQYF
CDR3 DNA: TGTGCCAGCAGTCAGGGGGGACAGGGTGGACGCGAGCAGTACTTC

J gene: TRBJ1-4
V gene: TRBV7-9
clone size: -
D gene: -
CDR3 protein: CASNPGGINEKLFF
CDR3 DNA: TGTGCCAGCAACCCCGGCGGCATTAATGAAAAACTGTTTTTT